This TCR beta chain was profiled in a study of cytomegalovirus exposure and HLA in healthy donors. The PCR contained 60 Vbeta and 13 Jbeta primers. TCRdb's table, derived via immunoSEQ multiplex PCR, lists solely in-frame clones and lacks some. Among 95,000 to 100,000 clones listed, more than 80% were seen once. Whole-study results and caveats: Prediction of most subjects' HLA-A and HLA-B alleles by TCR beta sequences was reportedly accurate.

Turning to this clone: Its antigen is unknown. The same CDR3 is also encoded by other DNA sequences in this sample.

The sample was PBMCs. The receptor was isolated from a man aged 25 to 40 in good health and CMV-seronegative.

CDR3 residues: CASSPQKTGYNQPQHF. CDR3 DNA: TGTGCCAGCTCACCACAGAAAACAGGGTACAATCAGCCCCAGCATTTT. The chain carries TRBV18 and TRBJ1-5; D might be TRBD1 (6 bases). Germline CDR1 and CDR2: KGHSH and LQKENI. With 1 base removed from V and 3 bases from J, the gap between germline ends came to 13 bases. The CDR3 spans 16 residues.